This T cell receptor (beta chain) was found in a study of vaccination effects on CD4 cells after COVID-19. Sequencing followed a ViraFEST assay step that expanded antigen-specific CD4+ T cells with viral peptide pools. Cells that had been cultured for 10 days were the source of isolated CD4+ T cells. Vaccine recipients had no previous SARS-CoV-2 infection; their nucleocapsid antibodies were negative. PBMC cultures contained approximately 1.8 million cells per well, 10 IU/ml IL-2 and roughly 9.4 ug/ml peptides. Half the medium was swapped for IL-2 medium on days 3 and 7. The CDR3 is made up of 17 amino acids. Germline V gene sequence: CDR1 SGHAT, CDR2 FQNNGV. The V gene end was trimmed by 6 bases and the J gene end by 5 bases; junction bases not matched to a gene: 14. Libraries were prepared by immunoSEQ multiplex PCR; TCRdb keeps only in-frame clonotypes and omits some of them. The repertoire holds approximately 40,000 clones, with roughly 70% as singletons.

Study-level results: Researchers reported few convalescent patients and no early post-infection timepoints in the study. Only 1 of 255 vaccine-induced clones from healthy vaccinees cross-reacted with common cold coronaviruses.

Comment on this clone: Antigen: not known.

The V call is TRBV11-2, the J call TRBJ2-2; 8 bases line up with TRBD2. The clonotype comes from a human donor who received a COVID-19 vaccine. The material sequenced was CD4+ T cells from PBMCs cultured with SARS-CoV-2 spike peptides, taken before COVID-19 vaccination. The CDR3 DNA reads as TGTGCCAGCAGTCTACGGCCCAGCGGGGGACGGACCGGGGAGCTGTTTTTT. As protein: CASSLRPSGGRTGELFF. The entire variable domain, with the rest obtained from reference TRBV11-2 and TRBJ2-2, is as follows: EAGVAQSPRYKIIEKRQSVAFWCNPISGHATLYWYQQILGQGPKLLIQFQNNGVVDDSQLPKDRFSAERLKGVDSTLKIQPAKLEDSAVYLCASSLRPSGGRTGELFFGEGSRLTVL.